The text below deals with one T cell receptor (beta chain). What this receptor recognizes is not known. Base-call qualities are not available, and no considerably larger clone is one nucleotide away. The data belong to a study of T-cell reconstitution after alpha-beta-depleted transplantation in children (dated by TCRdb to between 2015 and 2016). Concerning the study at large: T-cell immune reconstitution after TCRalphabeta/CD19-depleted allogeneic hematopoietic cell transplantation in children was quantitatively tracked in the study by means of TCR repertoire profiling. Overall results and qualifications from the work: The high TCRbeta diversity at day 60 in some patients was ascribed to recipient T cells and intrathymic progenitors that had survived conditioning. Hyperexpanded clone frequencies declined over subsequent months; after one year, T-cell counts and TCRbeta diversity were mostly attributed to newly produced T cells. About two months after transplant, the apparently early recovery of alphabetaT-cell counts reportedly depended on just several hundred clones that had expanded rapidly and came from non-depleted graft cells.

Receptor libraries were prepared by PCR. For sequencing, an Illumina HiSeq 2500 was employed. TCR library preparation used molecular barcoding, with unique molecular identifiers applied to normalize quantification of the TCRbeta repertoire. TCRdb cleaned the public reads at Q25 with fastp, built clones with MiXCR and kept in-frame beta chains. CDR3 protein duplicates are merged, each entry listing the most common genes and DNA. The sample table lists about 97,000 distinct CDR3 sequences, roughly 6% of them with a count of one. Jointly, the top ten make up approximately 6.6% of the sample. The sample's time point label, in plain terms: day 60 (about 2 months) after transplantation. In the paper's terms, the treatment or condition label means: allogeneic hematopoietic cell transplantation with graft depleted of TCRalphabeta T cells and CD19 B cells. TCRalphabeta/CD19-depleted allogeneic hematopoietic cell grafts were given to the transplant recipients, all of whom were children.

At the junction V is shortened by 7 bases and J by 6 bases, with 6 bases in between. The CDR3 runs 9 amino acids, cysteine and phenylalanine included. Only the CDR3 DNA stays, 27 bases, in frame from base 1. Taken from the germline V gene, the CDR1 and CDR2 loops are SQVTM and ANQGSEA. The sequence was collected from a female patient aged 2-9 years who had a stem cell transplant for Fanconi anemia, so the T cells may come from the graft donor. The rearranged segments are TRBV29-1 and TRBJ1-1; the D gene lacks a confident call. The material sequenced was PBMCs, mostly from graft donor cells, taken 60 days after TCRalphabeta/CD19-depleted stem cell transplant. For the CDR3, the sequence is CSAPPEAFF. In nucleotides, the sequence is TGCAGCGCCCCTCCTGAAGCTTTCTTT.